What follows is one T cell receptor (beta chain) and its context. The V end was cut by 3 bases, the J end by 8 bases, with 13 bases between. This CDR3 comprises 13 residues. CDR1 is LNHDA and CDR2 is SQIVND in the germline V gene (reference sequence). This sample is drawn from a study of blood T cell repertoires in COVID-19. Study at large: Samples taken during acute and convalescent COVID-19 were collected in the United States, Italy and Spain.

The study drew participants aged about 18 to 89 years from 20 to 30 US areas. Produced via immunoSEQ multiplex PCR; TCRdb's table is partial and in-frame only. The top ten clones hold roughly 3.6% of a sample with some 290,000 clones, roughly 90% of them seen once. The sequence was collected from a woman aged 25-40 years who had been exposed to COVID-19. This chain uses TRBV19 with TRBJ2-5; tentative D call: TRBD2 (5 bases). Sequenced material: PBMCs or T cells enriched from blood (not recorded which). CDR3 sequence (DNA): TGTGCCAGTAGTATTCGGGGAGTAAATACCCAGTACTTC. This encodes CASSIRGVNTQYF.